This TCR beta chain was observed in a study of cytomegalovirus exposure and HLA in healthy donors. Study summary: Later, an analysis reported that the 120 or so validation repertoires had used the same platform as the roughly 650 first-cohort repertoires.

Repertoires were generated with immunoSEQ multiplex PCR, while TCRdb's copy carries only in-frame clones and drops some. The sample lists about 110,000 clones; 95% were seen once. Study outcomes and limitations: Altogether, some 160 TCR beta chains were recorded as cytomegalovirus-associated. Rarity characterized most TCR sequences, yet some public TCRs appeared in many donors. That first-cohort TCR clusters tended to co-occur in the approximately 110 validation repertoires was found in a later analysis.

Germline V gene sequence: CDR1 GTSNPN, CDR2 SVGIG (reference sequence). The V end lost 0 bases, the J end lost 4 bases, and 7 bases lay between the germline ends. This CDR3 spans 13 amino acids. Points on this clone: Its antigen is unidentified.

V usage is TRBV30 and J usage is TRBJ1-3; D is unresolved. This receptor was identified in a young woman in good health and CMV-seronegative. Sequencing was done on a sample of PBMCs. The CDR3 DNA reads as TGTGCCTGGAGTGTAGCGGGGGGAAACACCATATATTTT. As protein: CAWSVAGGNTIYF. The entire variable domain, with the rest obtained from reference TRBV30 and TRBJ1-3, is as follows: SQTIHQWPATLVQPVGSPLSLECTVEGTSNPNLYWYRQAAGRGLQLLFYSVGIGQISSEVPQNLSASRPQDRQFILSSKKLLLSDSGFYLCAWSVAGGNTIYFGEGSWLTVV.